Detailed here is one TCR beta chain. The data were taken from a study of CD4+ T cells in melanoma. Using immunoSEQ multiplex PCR, the repertoire was profiled, and TCRdb retains in-frame clones only, with some absent. The sample holds fewer than 150,000 clones; around 90% are singletons and the top ten take more than 1.5%. The TCR sequence derives from a human donor with melanoma.

This CDR3 reads CASRQGRGTDTQYF. CDR3 DNA: TGTGCCAGTAGACAAGGGAGGGGCACAGATACGCAGTATTTT. This sequence joins TRBV2 and TRBJ2-3; TRBD2 agrees at 7 bases. V lost 9 bases and J lost 1; bases outside the gene matches: 7. The V gene's germline CDR1 is SNHLY and CDR2 FYNNEI. This CDR3 comprises 14 residues.